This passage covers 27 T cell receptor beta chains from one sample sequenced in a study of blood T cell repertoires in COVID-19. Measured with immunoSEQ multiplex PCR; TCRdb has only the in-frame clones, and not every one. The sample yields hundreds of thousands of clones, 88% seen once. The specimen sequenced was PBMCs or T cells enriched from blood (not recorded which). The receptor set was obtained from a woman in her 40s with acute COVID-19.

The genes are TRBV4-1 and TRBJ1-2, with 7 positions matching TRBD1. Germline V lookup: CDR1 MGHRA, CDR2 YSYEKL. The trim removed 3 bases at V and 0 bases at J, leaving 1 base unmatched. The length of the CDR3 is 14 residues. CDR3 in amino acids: CASSHGQANYGYTF. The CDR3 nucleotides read TGCGCCAGCAGCCATGGACAGGCTAACTATGGCTACACCTTC.

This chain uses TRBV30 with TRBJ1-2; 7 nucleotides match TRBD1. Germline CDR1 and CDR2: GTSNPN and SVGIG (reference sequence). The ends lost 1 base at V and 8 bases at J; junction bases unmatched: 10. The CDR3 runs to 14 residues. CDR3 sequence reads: CAWSGNRGQRGYTF. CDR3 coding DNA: TGTGCCTGGAGTGGGAATAGGGGGCAACGGGGCTACACCTTC.

For the CDR3, the DNA is TGTGCCAGCAGTGGGACAGGGGGCTATGGCTACACCTTC. Protein sequence: CASSGTGGYGYTF. This sequence joins TRBV2 and TRBJ1-2, with 10 bases lining up with TRBD1. The germline V gene has CDR1 SNHLY and CDR2 FYNNEI. Losses at the gene ends were 4 bases for V and 4 bases for J; bases not matched to a gene: 0. The CDR3 is made up of 13 amino acids.

CDR3 sequence: CASSFPGQGVKQYF. The CDR3 nucleotides are TGTGCCAGCAGCTTTCCGGGACAGGGGGTTAAGCAGTACTTC. The chain links TRBV7-9 to TRBJ2-7; TRBD1 matches 11 bases. The CDR3 runs 14 residues. CDR1 is SEHNR and CDR2 is FQNEAQ in the germline V gene (reference sequence). The J segment lost 8 bases and the V segment lost 3 bases, leaving 6 bases of the junction unmatched.

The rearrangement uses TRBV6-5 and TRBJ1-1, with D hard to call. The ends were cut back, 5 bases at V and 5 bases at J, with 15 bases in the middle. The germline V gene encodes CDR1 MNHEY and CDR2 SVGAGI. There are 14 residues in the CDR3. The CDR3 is CASSRARLETEAFF. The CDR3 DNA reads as TGTGCCAGCAGTCGAGCTAGGCTCGAGACTGAAGCTTTCTTT.

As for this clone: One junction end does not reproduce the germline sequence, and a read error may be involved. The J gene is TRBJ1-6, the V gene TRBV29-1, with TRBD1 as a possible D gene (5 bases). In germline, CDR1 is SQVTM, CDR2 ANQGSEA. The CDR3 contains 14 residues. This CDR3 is CSVEEHRLNSPLHF. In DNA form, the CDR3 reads TGCAGCGTCGAAGAGCACAGGCTAAATTCACCCCTCCACTTT.

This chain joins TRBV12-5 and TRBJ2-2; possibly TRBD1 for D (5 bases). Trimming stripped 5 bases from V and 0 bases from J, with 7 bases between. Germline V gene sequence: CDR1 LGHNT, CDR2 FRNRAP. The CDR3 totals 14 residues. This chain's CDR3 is CASGRQPNTGELFF. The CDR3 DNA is TGTGCTAGTGGTCGACAGCCGAACACCGGGGAGCTGTTTTTT.

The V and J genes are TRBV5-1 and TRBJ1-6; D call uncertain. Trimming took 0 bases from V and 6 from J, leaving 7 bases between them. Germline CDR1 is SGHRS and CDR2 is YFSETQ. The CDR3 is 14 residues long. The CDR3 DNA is TGCGCCAGCAGCTTGGACGGTTCTAATTCACCCCTCCACTTT. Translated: CASSLDGSNSPLHF.

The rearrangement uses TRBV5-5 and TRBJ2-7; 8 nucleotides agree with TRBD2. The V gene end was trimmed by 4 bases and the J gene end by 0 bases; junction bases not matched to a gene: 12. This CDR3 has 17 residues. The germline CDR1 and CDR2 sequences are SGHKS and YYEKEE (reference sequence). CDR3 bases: TGTGCCAGCAGCGTCTCCCCGGGGGGGGACATCTCCTACGAGCAGTACTTC. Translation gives CASSVSPGGDISYEQYF.

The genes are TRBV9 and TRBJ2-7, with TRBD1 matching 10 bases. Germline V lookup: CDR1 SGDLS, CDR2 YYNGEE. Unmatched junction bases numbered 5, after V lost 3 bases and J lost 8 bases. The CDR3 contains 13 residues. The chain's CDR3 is CASSAGQGDKQYF. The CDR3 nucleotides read TGTGCCAGCAGCGCCGGACAGGGGGATAAGCAGTACTTC.

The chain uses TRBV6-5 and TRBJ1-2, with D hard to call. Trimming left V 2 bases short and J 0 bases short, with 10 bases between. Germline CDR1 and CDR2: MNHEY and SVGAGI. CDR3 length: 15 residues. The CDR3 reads CASSYLPGPNYGYTF. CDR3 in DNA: TGTGCCAGCAGTTACCTTCCAGGTCCTAACTATGGCTACACCTTC.

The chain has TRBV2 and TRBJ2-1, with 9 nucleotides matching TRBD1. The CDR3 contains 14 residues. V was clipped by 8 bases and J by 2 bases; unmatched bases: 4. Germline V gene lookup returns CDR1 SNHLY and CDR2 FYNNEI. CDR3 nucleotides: TGTGCCAGCTTAGGACAGGGGACCTACAATGAGCAGTTCTTC. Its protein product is CASLGQGTYNEQFF.

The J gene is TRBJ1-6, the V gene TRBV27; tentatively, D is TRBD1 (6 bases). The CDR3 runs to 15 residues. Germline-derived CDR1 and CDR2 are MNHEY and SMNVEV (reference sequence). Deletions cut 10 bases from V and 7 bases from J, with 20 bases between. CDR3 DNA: TGTGCCACTAGCCCCCAGGGGCAGGGGAATTCACCCCTCCACTTT. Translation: CATSPQGQGNSPLHF.

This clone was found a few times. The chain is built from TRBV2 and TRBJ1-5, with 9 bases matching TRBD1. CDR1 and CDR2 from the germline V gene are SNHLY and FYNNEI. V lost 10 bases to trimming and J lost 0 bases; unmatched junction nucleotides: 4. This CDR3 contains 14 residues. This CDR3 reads CATRTGDSNQPQHF. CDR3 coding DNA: TGTGCCACAAGGACAGGGGATAGCAATCAGCCCCAGCATTTT.

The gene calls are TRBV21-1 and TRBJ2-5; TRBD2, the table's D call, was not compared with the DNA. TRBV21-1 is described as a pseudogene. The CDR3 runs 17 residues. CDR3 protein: CASSKERGGGDQETQYF. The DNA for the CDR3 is TGTGCCAGCAGCAAGGAACGGGGAGGGGGGGACCAAGAGACCCAGTACTTC.

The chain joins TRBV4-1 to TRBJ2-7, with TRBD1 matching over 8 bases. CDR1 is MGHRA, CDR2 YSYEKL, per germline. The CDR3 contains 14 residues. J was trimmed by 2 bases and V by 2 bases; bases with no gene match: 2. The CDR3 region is CASSQPGQAYEQYF. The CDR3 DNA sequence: TGCGCCAGCAGCCAACCGGGACAGGCCTACGAGCAGTACTTC.

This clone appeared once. The CDR3 spells CASSELQGAPSQEAFF. The CDR3 region has the DNA TGTGCCAGCAGCGAATTGCAGGGGGCCCCTTCCCAGGAAGCTTTCTTT. V and J are TRBV9 and TRBJ1-1, with TRBD1 matching over 8 bases. With V trimmed by 3 bases and J by 8 bases, 15 bases remained unmatched. The germline CDR1 and CDR2 sequences are SGDLS and YYNGEE. CDR3 length: 16 residues.

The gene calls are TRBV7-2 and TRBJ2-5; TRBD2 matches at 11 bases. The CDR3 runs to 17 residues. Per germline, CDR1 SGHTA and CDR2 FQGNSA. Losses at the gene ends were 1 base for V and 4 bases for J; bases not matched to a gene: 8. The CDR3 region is CASSLGSSGGLRETQYF. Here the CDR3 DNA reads TGTGCCAGCAGCTTAGGTTCTAGCGGGGGGCTCCGAGAGACCCAGTACTTC.

For the CDR3, the DNA is TGTGCCAGCAGCGCTCAGATGGACAGCGGCTATGGCTACACCTTC. This translates into CASSAQMDSGYGYTF. The rearrangement links TRBV2 to TRBJ1-2; tentative D call: TRBD1 (6 bases). Germline lookup yields CDR1 SNHLY and CDR2 FYNNEI. V shed 6 bases and J shed 4 bases, with 18 bases lying between them. The CDR3 spans 15 residues.

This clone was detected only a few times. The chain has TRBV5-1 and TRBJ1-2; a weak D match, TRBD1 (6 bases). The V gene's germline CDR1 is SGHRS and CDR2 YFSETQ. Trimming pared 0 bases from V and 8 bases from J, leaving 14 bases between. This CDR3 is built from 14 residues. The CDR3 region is CASSLAGGNEGYTF. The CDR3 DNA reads TGCGCCAGCAGCTTGGCGGGGGGCAACGAGGGCTACACCTTC.

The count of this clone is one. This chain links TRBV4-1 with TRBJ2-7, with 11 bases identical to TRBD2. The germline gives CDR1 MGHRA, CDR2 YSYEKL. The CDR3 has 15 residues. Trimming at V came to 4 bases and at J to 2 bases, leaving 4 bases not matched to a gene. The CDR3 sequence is CASSLNSGGAYEQYF. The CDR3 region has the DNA TGCGCCAGCAGCCTAAATAGCGGGGGGGCCTACGAGCAGTACTTC.

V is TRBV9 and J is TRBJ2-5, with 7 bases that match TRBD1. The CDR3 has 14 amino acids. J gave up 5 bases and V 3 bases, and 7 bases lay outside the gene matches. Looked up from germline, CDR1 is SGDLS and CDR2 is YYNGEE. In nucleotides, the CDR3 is TGTGCCAGCAGCGGACAGGGTACTGGGGAGACCCAGTACTTC. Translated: CASSGQGTGETQYF.

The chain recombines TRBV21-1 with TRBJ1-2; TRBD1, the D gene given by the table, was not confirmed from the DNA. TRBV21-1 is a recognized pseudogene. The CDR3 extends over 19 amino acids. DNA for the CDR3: TGTGCCAGCAGCAATTTGGGGAAACAGGGGCTTCCAGGGGGTTGGGGCTACACCTTC. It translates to CASSNLGKQGLPGGWGYTF.

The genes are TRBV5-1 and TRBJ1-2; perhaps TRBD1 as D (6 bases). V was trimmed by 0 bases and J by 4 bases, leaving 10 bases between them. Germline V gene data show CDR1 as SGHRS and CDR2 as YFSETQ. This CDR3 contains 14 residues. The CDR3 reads CASSLEGQIYGYTF. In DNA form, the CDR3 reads TGCGCCAGCAGCTTGGAAGGACAGATCTATGGCTACACCTTC.

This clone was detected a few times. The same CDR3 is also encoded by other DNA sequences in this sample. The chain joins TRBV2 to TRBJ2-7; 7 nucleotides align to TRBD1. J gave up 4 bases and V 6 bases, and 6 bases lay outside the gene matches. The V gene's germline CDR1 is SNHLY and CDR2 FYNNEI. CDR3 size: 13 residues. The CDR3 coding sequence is TGTGCCAGCAGGGGTACAGGGGTTTACGAGCAGTACTTC. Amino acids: CASRGTGVYEQYF.

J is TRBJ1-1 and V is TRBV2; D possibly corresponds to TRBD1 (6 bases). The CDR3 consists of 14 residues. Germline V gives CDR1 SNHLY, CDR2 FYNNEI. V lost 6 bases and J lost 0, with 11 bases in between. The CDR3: CASSPGQMNTEAFF. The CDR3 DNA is TGTGCCAGCAGCCCGGGACAAATGAACACTGAAGCTTTCTTT.

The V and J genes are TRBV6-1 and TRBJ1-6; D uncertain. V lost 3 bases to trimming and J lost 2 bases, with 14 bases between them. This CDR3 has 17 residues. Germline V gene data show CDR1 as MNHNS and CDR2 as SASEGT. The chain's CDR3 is CASSDGPGETYNSPLHF. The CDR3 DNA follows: TGTGCCAGCAGTGATGGGCCCGGGGAGACCTATAATTCACCCCTCCACTTT.